Reported below is one TCR beta chain. Individuals aged roughly 18 to 95 years were recruited from roughly 22 US areas. The authors' processing: Nucleated cell counts were estimated from reference gene primer amplification. Clones were sequenced by immunoSEQ multiplex PCR, and TCRdb holds only the in-frame ones, with some missing. V and J calls and clone size follow that table, whereas D and trimming were derived from the DNA. The sample consists of fewer than 350,000 clones, about 90% of them appearing once. V was pared by 3 bases and J by 5 bases, with 11 bases of the junction left unmatched. This CDR3 contains 16 residues. The germline gives CDR1 LNHNV, CDR2 YYDKDF (reference sequence). The data belong to a study of blood T cell repertoires in COVID-19. The wider study: The origin of the acute and convalescent COVID-19 samples was the United States, Italy and Spain. The cDNA or gDNA used as material had been derived from T cells, B-cell-depleted T cells, or PBMCs.

The receptor was derived from a woman aged 25 to 39 who had been exposed to COVID-19. Sequencing input: PBMCs or T cells enriched from blood (not recorded which). The chain links TRBV15 to TRBJ2-5, with 8 nucleotides matching TRBD1. The CDR3 DNA is TGTGCCACCAGCAGGGCCGACAGGGGTTGGGGGGAGACCCAGTACTTC. Protein sequence: CATSRADRGWGETQYF.